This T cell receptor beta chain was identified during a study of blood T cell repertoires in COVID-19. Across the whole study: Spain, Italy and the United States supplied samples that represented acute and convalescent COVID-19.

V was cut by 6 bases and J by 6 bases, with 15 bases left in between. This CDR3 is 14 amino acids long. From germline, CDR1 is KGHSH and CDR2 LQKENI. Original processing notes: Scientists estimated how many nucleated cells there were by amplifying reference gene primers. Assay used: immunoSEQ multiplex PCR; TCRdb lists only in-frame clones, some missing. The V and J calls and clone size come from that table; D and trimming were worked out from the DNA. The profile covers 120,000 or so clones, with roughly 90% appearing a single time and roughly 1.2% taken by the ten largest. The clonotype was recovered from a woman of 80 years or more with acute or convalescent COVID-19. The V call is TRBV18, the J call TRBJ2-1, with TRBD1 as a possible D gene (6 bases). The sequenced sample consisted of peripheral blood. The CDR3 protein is CASSPLQGTNEQFF. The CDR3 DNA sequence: TGTGCCAGCTCCCCCTTACAGGGTACCAATGAGCAGTTCTTC.